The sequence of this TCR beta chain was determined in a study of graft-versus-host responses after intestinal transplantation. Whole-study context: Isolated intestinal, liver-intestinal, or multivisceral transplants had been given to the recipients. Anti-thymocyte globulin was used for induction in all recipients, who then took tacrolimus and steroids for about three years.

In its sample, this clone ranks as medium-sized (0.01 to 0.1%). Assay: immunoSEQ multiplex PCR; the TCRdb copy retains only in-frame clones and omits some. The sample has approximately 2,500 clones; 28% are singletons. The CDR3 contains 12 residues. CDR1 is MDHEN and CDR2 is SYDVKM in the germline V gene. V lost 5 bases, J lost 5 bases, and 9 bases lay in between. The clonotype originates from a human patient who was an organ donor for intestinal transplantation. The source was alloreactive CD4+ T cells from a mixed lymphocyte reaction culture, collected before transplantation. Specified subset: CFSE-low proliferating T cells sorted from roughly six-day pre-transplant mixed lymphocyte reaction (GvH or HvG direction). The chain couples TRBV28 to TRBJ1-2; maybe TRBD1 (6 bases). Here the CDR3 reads CASSQGGYGYTF. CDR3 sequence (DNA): TGTGCCAGCAGTCAAGGGGGATATGGCTACACCTTC.